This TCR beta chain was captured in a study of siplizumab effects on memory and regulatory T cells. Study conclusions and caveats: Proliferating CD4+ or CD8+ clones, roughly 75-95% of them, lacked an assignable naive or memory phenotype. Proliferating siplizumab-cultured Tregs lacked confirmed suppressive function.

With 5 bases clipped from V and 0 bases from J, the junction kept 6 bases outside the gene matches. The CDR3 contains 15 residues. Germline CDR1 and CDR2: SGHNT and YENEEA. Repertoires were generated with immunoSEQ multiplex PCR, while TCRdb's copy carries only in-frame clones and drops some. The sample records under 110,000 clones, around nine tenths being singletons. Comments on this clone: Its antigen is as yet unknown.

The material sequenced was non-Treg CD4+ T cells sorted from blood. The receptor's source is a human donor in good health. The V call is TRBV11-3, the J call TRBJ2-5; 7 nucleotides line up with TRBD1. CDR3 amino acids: CASSRDSLYQETQYF. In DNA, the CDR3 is TGTGCCAGCAGCCGGGACAGTTTGTACCAAGAGACCCAGTACTTC.